Following are 29 T cell receptor beta chains from one sample sequenced in a study of CD8+ T cells in alopecia areata. Isolated RNA was reverse transcribed into cDNA used as the sequencing template. Assay used: immunoSEQ multiplex PCR; TCRdb lists only in-frame clones, some missing. This repertoire shows roughly 190,000 clones, more than 55% found once; its top ten account for roughly 3.3%. Treatment of the sample: oral pan-JAK inhibitor, 5-10 mg twice daily. The sample here was CD4+ T cells sorted from blood, taken at week 4, from a patient treated with tofacitinib. These receptors originate from a human donor with alopecia areata.

The rearrangement joins TRBV25-1 to TRBJ2-3; D possibly corresponds to TRBD1 (6 bases). The CDR3 covers 14 residues. The V and J ends lost 6 bases and 3 bases respectively, with 13 bases between them. Germline-derived CDR1 and CDR2 are MGHDK and SYGVNS. Here the CDR3 DNA reads TGTGCCAGCAGGACCACAGGGTGGACAGATACGCAGTATTTT. Protein sequence: CASRTTGWTDTQYF.

The chain is built from TRBV30 and TRBJ1-5; no definite D call. The CDR3 has 17 amino acids. V gave up 5 bases and J gave up 0 bases, with 20 bases separating them. Germline CDR1 is GTSNPN and CDR2 is SVGIG (reference sequence). CDR3 amino acids: CAWGLGRQLHSNQPQHF. The DNA for the CDR3 is TGTGCCTGGGGTCTAGGACGGCAGCTACATAGCAATCAGCCCCAGCATTTT.

The rearrangement uses TRBV29-1 and TRBJ1-5; D remains ambiguous. V lost 4 bases to trimming and J lost 2 bases, with 15 bases between them. The CDR3 is 15 residues long. Germline CDR1 SQVTM, CDR2 ANQGSEA. The CDR3 region is CSVGTAGAGNQPQHF. DNA for the CDR3: TGCAGCGTTGGGACTGCGGGCGCGGGCAATCAGCCCCAGCATTTT.

This clone was counted between two and nine times. The chain has TRBV29-1 and TRBJ1-2; a possible D gene is TRBD1 (6 bases). The CDR3 is 14 amino acids. With 4 bases removed from V and 1 base from J, the gap between germline ends came to 13 bases. From germline, CDR1 is SQVTM and CDR2 ANQGSEA. Here the CDR3 reads CSVVGRGLNYGYTF. The CDR3 DNA reads as TGCAGCGTTGTTGGCAGGGGTCTTAACTATGGCTACACCTTC.

This clone showed up just once. The gene calls are TRBV5-4 and TRBJ2-3; the match to TRBD1 covers 9 bases. Germline V gene sequence: CDR1 SGHNT, CDR2 YYREEE (reference sequence). There are 15 residues in the CDR3. Unmatched junction bases numbered 2, after V lost 0 bases and J lost 3 bases. CDR3 nucleotide sequence: TGTGCCAGCAGCTTGGAGGGGACAGGGACAGATACGCAGTATTTT. As protein: CASSLEGTGTDTQYF. The whole variable domain, filled in from reference TRBV5-4 and TRBJ2-3, reads ETGVTQSPTHLIKTRGQQVTLRCSSQSGHNTVSWYQQALGQGPQFIFQYYREEENGRGNFPPRFSGLQFPNYSSELNVNALELDDSALYLCASSLEGTGTDTQYFGPGTRLTVL.

This clone is a singleton in its sample. CDR3 loop: CASSQDGGPTGTAYEQYF. CDR3 sequence (DNA): TGCGCCAGCAGCCAAGATGGAGGGCCGACAGGGACCGCCTACGAGCAGTACTTC. The chain links TRBV4-1 to TRBJ2-7, with D tentatively TRBD1 (7 bases). The CDR3 length is 18 residues. Germline-derived CDR1 and CDR2 are MGHRA and YSYEKL. Trimming removed 0 bases at V and 2 bases at J, with 20 bases between.

The V gene is TRBV30, the J gene TRBJ2-5; D not resolved. Germline CDR1 GTSNPN, CDR2 SVGIG (reference sequence). The CDR3 has 12 residues. V was pared by 2 bases and J by 5 bases, with 9 bases between. CDR3 protein: CAWSRGMETQYF. The CDR3 coding sequence is TGTGCCTGGAGTCGTGGAATGGAGACCCAGTACTTC.

This chain joins TRBV29-1 and TRBJ2-6; D assignment may be TRBD1 or TRBD2 (5 bases each). Germline assignment: CDR1 SQVTM and CDR2 ANQGSEA. Trimming took 2 bases from V and 3 from J, leaving 8 bases between them. The CDR3 consists of 14 residues. This CDR3 reads CSVENGGGANVLTF. The CDR3 DNA reads as TGCAGCGTTGAAAATGGGGGTGGGGCCAACGTCCTGACTTTC.

The rearrangement links TRBV4-2 to TRBJ1-2; 7 bases are shared with TRBD1. J gave up 5 bases and V 2 bases, and 2 bases lay outside the gene matches. The CDR3 extends over 13 amino acids. The germline V gene encodes CDR1 LGHNA and CDR2 YNFKEQ. CDR3 sequence reads: CASSQPGGYGYTF. In DNA, the CDR3 is TGTGCCAGCAGCCAACCAGGGGGGTATGGCTACACCTTC.

The sample holds a few counts of this clone. This chain connects TRBV28 to TRBJ1-6; no firm D call. From germline, CDR1 is MDHEN and CDR2 SYDVKM. Trimming cost V 6 bases and J 10 bases, with 10 bases left between them. The CDR3 consists of 12 residues. The CDR3 DNA follows: TGTGCCAGCAGGAATCCTCGATCACCCCTCCACTTT. This translates into CASRNPRSPLHF. Filled out from reference TRBV28 and TRBJ1-6, the complete variable domain reads DVKVTQSSRYLVKRTGEKVFLECVQDMDHENMFWYRQDPGLGLRLIYFSYDVKMKEKGDIPEGYSVSREKKERFSLILESASTNQTSMYLCASRNPRSPLHFGNGTRLTVT.

V and J are TRBV11-2 and TRBJ1-5; a weak D match, TRBD1 (6 bases). CDR1 is SGHAT, CDR2 FQNNGV, per germline. V lost 0 bases, J lost 3 bases, and 9 bases lay in between. The CDR3 has 15 amino acids. CDR3 sequence: CASSLDRGPNQPQHF. Written as DNA, the CDR3 is TGTGCCAGCAGCTTAGACAGGGGACCCAATCAGCCCCAGCATTTT.

This clone turned up a few times. The chain is built from TRBV29-1 and TRBJ2-5, with D possibly TRBD2 on 6 matching bases. V lost 6 bases and J 9 bases, leaving 17 bases between the germline ends. Germline V gives CDR1 SQVTM, CDR2 ANQGSEA. This CDR3 spans 12 amino acids. This CDR3 is CSVSSGPGAQYF. The DNA of the CDR3 is TGCAGCGTGAGTAGCGGCCCGGGGGCCCAGTACTTC.

This chain connects TRBV4-1 to TRBJ2-5; D gene unclear. Trimming took 0 bases from V and 7 from J, leaving 15 bases between them. Germline CDR1 MGHRA, CDR2 YSYEKL. CDR3 length: 15 residues. The CDR3 protein is CASSQDIFPEVTQYF. CDR3 bases: TGCGCCAGCAGCCAAGATATATTCCCCGAGGTGACCCAGTACTTC.

The rearrangement links TRBV5-1 to TRBJ2-1; the D gene could be TRBD1 or TRBD2 (5 bases each). Trimming removed 3 bases from V and 5 bases from J, with 9 bases in between. The CDR3 sequence is 13 residues long. Per the germline V gene, CDR1 is SGHRS and CDR2 is YFSETQ. This chain's CDR3 is CASSSGRNNEQFF. DNA for the CDR3: TGCGCCAGCAGCTCGGGACGAAACAATGAGCAGTTCTTC.

This clone occurred a few times. V usage is TRBV30 and J usage is TRBJ2-3; the D gene is possibly TRBD1 (5 bases). The germline V and J ends were trimmed by 0 bases and 3 bases, with 10 bases remaining between them. This CDR3 is 14 amino acids long. Per germline, CDR1 GTSNPN and CDR2 SVGIG (reference sequence). CDR3 sequence: CAWSVLRATDTQYF. CDR3 DNA: TGTGCCTGGAGTGTACTCAGGGCGACAGATACGCAGTATTTT.

This clone appeared a few times. CDR3 nucleotides: TGTGCCAGCAGCAGGGGAGGTAACCAAGAGACCCAGTACTTC. This encodes CASSRGGNQETQYF. This chain joins TRBV6-6 and TRBJ2-5; either TRBD1 or TRBD2 may fit D (6 bases each). This CDR3 comprises 14 residues. V was clipped by 6 bases and J by 0 bases, with 11 bases between them. Looked up from germline, CDR1 is MNHNY and CDR2 is SVGAGI (reference sequence).

The CDR3 loop is CAWSSGVNYEQYF. The CDR3, as DNA: TGTGCCTGGAGTTCAGGGGTCAATTACGAGCAGTACTTC. The chain carries TRBV30 and TRBJ2-7, with D tentatively TRBD1 (6 bases). Germline assignment: CDR1 GTSNPN and CDR2 SVGIG (reference sequence). This CDR3 has 13 residues. V lost 2 bases to trimming and J lost 4 bases, with 12 bases between them.

CDR3: CASSLWANTEAFF. For the CDR3, the DNA is TGTGCCAGCAGCTTATGGGCTAACACTGAAGCTTTCTTT. J is TRBJ1-1 and V is TRBV7-3; no reliable D call. Trimming removed 2 bases at V and 2 bases at J, with 6 bases between. The germline V gene encodes CDR1 SGHTA and CDR2 FQGTGA. The CDR3 consists of 13 residues.

The sample holds a few counts of this clone. The conserved phenylalanine or tryptophan normally closing the CDR3 is absent here, so this likely arose from a read error. Because the CDR3's place on the DNA is in doubt, the DNA is left out and the CDR3 is given as listed by TCRdb. V is TRBV2 and J is TRBJ2-7; the D call TRBD1 from the table was never checked on the DNA. Both ends counted, the CDR3 spans 13 residues. The germline V gene encodes CDR1 SNHLY and CDR2 FYNNEI. The CDR3 here is CASSEGRRRGQLL.

This chain uses TRBV15 with TRBJ2-7; D is ambiguous. The germline V gene encodes CDR1 LNHNV and CDR2 YYDKDF (reference sequence). CDR3 size: 13 residues. V gave up 4 bases and J gave up 3 bases, with 10 bases separating them. CDR3 region: CATSTRENYEQYF. The CDR3 DNA is TGTGCCACCAGCACCCGAGAGAACTACGAGCAGTACTTC.

The chain couples TRBV28 to TRBJ2-5; 9 nucleotides match TRBD2. CDR1 MDHEN and CDR2 SYDVKM come from the germline V gene. Trimming removed 3 bases from V and 1 base from J; junction bases left unmatched: 6. The CDR3 is 16 amino acids. The CDR3 protein is CASSLNLAGPQETQYF. CDR3 nucleotides: TGTGCCAGCAGTTTGAATCTAGCGGGGCCCCAAGAGACCCAGTACTTC.

In this sample, this clone turned up a few times. The chain couples TRBV29-1 to TRBJ2-2; possible D gene TRBD1, 6 bases. The germline gives CDR1 SQVTM, CDR2 ANQGSEA. The CDR3 loop spans 15 amino acids. The V end lost 6 bases, the J end lost 0 bases, and 14 bases lay between the germline ends. CDR3 protein: CSVALGTPNTGELFF. CDR3 in DNA: TGCAGCGTGGCCCTCGGGACACCGAACACCGGGGAGCTGTTTTTT.

This chain uses TRBV11-2 with TRBJ1-2; tentative D call: TRBD1 (5 bases). This CDR3 is 14 amino acids long. The ends were cut back, 1 base at V and 8 bases at J, with 14 bases in the middle. From germline, CDR1 is SGHAT and CDR2 FQNNGV. CDR3 sequence: CASSLVQGRSGYTF. The DNA of the CDR3 is TGTGCCAGCAGCTTAGTTCAGGGTCGGTCGGGCTACACCTTC. The whole variable domain, remainder taken from reference TRBV11-2 and TRBJ1-2, is EAGVAQSPRYKIIEKRQSVAFWCNPISGHATLYWYQQILGQGPKLLIQFQNNGVVDDSQLPKDRFSAERLKGVDSTLKIQPAKLEDSAVYLCASSLVQGRSGYTFGSGTRLTVV.

This clone was picked up a small number of times. The CDR3 DNA reads TGCAGCGTAGCCAGGGAGGGGTATGGCTACACCTTC. As protein: CSVAREGYGYTF. V and J are TRBV29-1 and TRBJ1-2, with D perhaps TRBD1 (5 bases). The CDR3 has 12 amino acids. Per the germline V gene, CDR1 is SQVTM and CDR2 is ANQGSEA. The V end lost 6 bases, the J end lost 5 bases, and 13 bases lay between the germline ends.

This chain links TRBV30 with TRBJ1-5; D is unclear. The V end lost 8 bases, the J end lost 0 bases, and 17 bases lay between the germline ends. Germline V gives CDR1 GTSNPN, CDR2 SVGIG (reference sequence). The CDR3 covers 15 residues. In nucleotides, the CDR3 is TGTGCCGGTGCACTTGGAGGAACTAGCAATCAGCCCCAGCATTTT. Amino acids: CAGALGGTSNQPQHF.

The chain combines TRBV5-6 with TRBJ2-6; D gene ambiguous. Germline V lookup: CDR1 SGHDT, CDR2 YYEEEE. The CDR3 covers 15 residues. The V and J ends lost 1 base and 2 bases respectively, with 7 bases between them. Written as DNA, the CDR3 is TGTGCCAGCAGCTTGAGGATGGCTGGGGCCAACGTCCTGACTTTC. Its translation: CASSLRMAGANVLTF.

The V and J genes are TRBV7-2 and TRBJ1-2; possibly TRBD1 for D (5 bases). Trimming shortened V by 5 bases and J by 8 bases, and 18 bases separated the two germline ends. The V gene's germline CDR1 is SGHTA and CDR2 FQGNSA. The CDR3 spans 14 residues. This CDR3 reads CASSQVTGASGYTF. The CDR3 bases are TGTGCCAGCAGCCAAGTCACCGGGGCCTCAGGCTACACCTTC. Full variable domain (rest looked up from reference TRBV7-2 and TRBJ1-2): GAGVSQSPSNKVTEKGKDVELRCDPISGHTALYWYRQSLGQGLEFLIYFQGNSAPDKSGLPSDRFSAERTGGSVSTLTIQRTQQEDSAVYLCASSQVTGASGYTFGSGTRLTVV.

This clone was detected a few times. This chain's CDR3 is CASSFRAQGGYTF. The DNA of the CDR3 is TGTGCCAGCAGTTTCCGGGCCCAAGGCGGCTACACCTTC. The chain recombines TRBV27 with TRBJ1-2; the D is unclear. Germline values: CDR1 MNHEY, CDR2 SMNVEV (reference sequence). V was trimmed by 3 bases and J by 8 bases, leaving 13 bases between them. This CDR3 has 13 amino acids.

The V gene is TRBV14, the J gene TRBJ2-5, with 13 nucleotides matching TRBD2. The germline V gene encodes CDR1 SGHDN and CDR2 FVKESK. After removal of 4 bases from V and 1 base from J, the junction contained 6 bases not matched to a gene. This CDR3 has 17 residues. For the CDR3, the DNA is TGTGCCAGCAGCCTTCCGACTAGCGGGGGGTTCCAAGAGACCCAGTACTTC. Translation: CASSLPTSGGFQETQYF. The full variable domain, in which reference TRBV14 and TRBJ2-5 provide the parts outside the CDR3, is EAGVTQFPSHSVIEKGQTVTLRCDPISGHDNLYWYRRVMGKEIKFLLHFVKESKQDESGMPNNRFLAERTGGTYSTLKVQPAELEDSGVYFCASSLPTSGGFQETQYFGPGTRLLVL.